This section outlines one T cell receptor beta chain sequence together with its context. Its antigen is currently not known. No base quality values were provided; no much bigger clone lies one nucleotide off. This specimen belongs to a study of control samples from healthy donors and cancer patients (dated by TCRdb to the early 2020s). The library was generated by the immunoSEQ multiplex PCR assay. TCRdb re-hosts the immuneACCESS table, in-frame sequences only. Its copies lack some clones; in the studies checked, an unresolved V gene accounts for under half of them, and the cause for the rest is not known. For this sample there are about 250,000 clones; 82% appear just once. The ten largest clonotypes hold approximately 12% of the sample. The germline V gene yields ENHRY for CDR1 and SYGVKD for CDR2. Trimming accounts for 6 bases at V and 8 bases at J, while the number of junction bases matched to no gene is 5. Measured from the cysteine to the phenylalanine, the CDR3 is 14 residues long. Left in the record is the CDR3 DNA by itself, 42 bases read in frame from the first base.

This sequence was found in a woman in her sixties or seventies with lung cancer. Sequenced: PBMCs. The sequence links TRBV10-3 to TRBJ1-4, with TRBD1 matching 11 junction bases. The CDR3 region: CAIRGTGGDEKLFF. At the DNA level, the sequence is TGTGCCATCAGGGGGACAGGGGGAGACGAAAAACTGTTTTTT.